The clone carrying this T cell receptor (beta chain) was seen at least ten times. Its cognate antigen is unknown. TCRdb re-called the reads through MiXCR, storing one row per CDR3 protein. The sample carries 650,000 to 900,000 distinct CDR3 sequences, about 31% recorded once. These data come from a study of T cell repertoires in cytomegalovirus infection. Study-level information: HLA-B-restricted CMV epitopes that are well studied, plus recently identified HLA-C-restricted ones, were used by the study. The public TCR beta signatures pointed to both CMV infection and matching HLA type. Overall study findings and caveats: CMV-specific TCR beta clonotypes restricted by HLA-C dominated the ex vivo response. Summed frequency of public TCR beta families distinguished CMV carriers with the relevant HLA.

Germline V gene lookup returns CDR1 MNHEY and CDR2 SVGEGT. V was cut by 3 bases and J by 5 bases, with 10 bases left in between. This CDR3 is 13 amino acids long. This TCR derives from a human donor in good health (CMV status not recorded). Some clones in this sample may be carry-over from other donors' samples. The chain carries TRBV6-2 or TRBV6-3 and TRBJ2-5; D ambiguous. The specimen was cultured CD8+ T cells from PBMCs, collected from culture after CMV antigen stimulation. Here the CDR3 reads CASSYGPPETQYF. In nucleotides, the CDR3 is TGTGCCAGCAGTTATGGTCCGCCGGAGACCCAGTACTTC.